The source of this T cell receptor (beta chain) is a study of T-cell reconstitution after alpha-beta-depleted transplantation in children. Study conclusions and caveats: For some patients, TCRbeta diversity was high at day 60 because of recipient T cells and thymic progenitors that survived. At around two months after transplant, the alpha-beta T cells were reportedly derived from several hundred expanded clones that came from non-depleted graft cells.

A TCRbeta library incorporating unique molecular identifiers was prepared. TCRdb fed the PCR reads into MiXCR, producing one record per CDR3 protein. The table records 100,000 or so distinct CDR3 sequences, roughly 7.2% of them present only once. This clonotype was counted a few times. As yet, its antigen is unknown. The CDR3 length is 15 residues. Deletions cut 6 bases from V and 2 bases from J, with 17 bases between. In germline, CDR1 is MNHNS, CDR2 SASEGT. Sequenced here: PBMCs, sampled before TCRalphabeta/CD19-depleted stem cell transplant. V gene TRBV6-1 combines with J gene TRBJ2-7; D assignment may be TRBD1 or TRBD2 (5 bases each). This receptor was identified in a boy aged 2-9 years with acute lymphoblastic leukemia, due to receive a stem cell transplant. The CDR3 loop is CASRTGTEPTYEQYF. CDR3 coding DNA: TGTGCCAGCAGAACCGGGACGGAGCCGACCTACGAGCAGTACTTC.